One sample yielded the 21 T cell receptor beta chains listed below, sequenced in a study of T-cell reconstitution after alpha-beta-depleted transplantation in children (dated by TCRdb to 2016 to 2017). The library came from PCR. Sequencing was performed on an Illumina HiSeq 2500. TCR libraries were prepared with molecular barcoding, using unique molecular identifiers to normalize TCRbeta repertoire quantification. TCRdb redid the processing of the public reads, applying fastp at Q25 and MiXCR, and retained in-frame beta chains. Rows matching on CDR3 protein sequence are summarized as one entry with the most common DNA and genes. This sample is represented by approximately 240,000 distinct CDR3 sequences; about 11% of them were singletons. About 30% of the sample is held by the ten biggest clonotypes. The intended sense of this specimen's treatment or condition label: allogeneic hematopoietic cell transplantation with graft depleted of TCRalphabeta T cells and CD19 B cells.

This specimen consisted of PBMCs, obtained before TCRalphabeta/CD19-depleted stem cell transplant. These receptors were collected from a child younger than two with acute myeloid leukemia, due to receive a stem cell transplant.

This clonotype was picked up many times. Here the CDR3 reads CSATGETSLIYNEQFF. The CDR3 bases are TGCAGTGCTACTGGGGAGACTAGCCTTATCTACAATGAGCAGTTCTTC. The chain employs TRBV20-1 and TRBJ2-1; 7 bases fit TRBD2. V shed 4 bases, J shed 3 bases, and the junction held 12 bases outside the gene matches. CDR1 and CDR2 (germline): DFQATT, SNEGSKA (reference sequence). The CDR3 sequence is 16 residues long.

The chain joins TRBV30 to TRBJ2-2, with 8 bases aligning to TRBD1. V was clipped by 5 bases and J by 2 bases; unmatched bases: 1. Germline CDR1 and CDR2: GTSNPN and SVGIG (reference sequence). CDR3 length: 13 amino acids. Here the CDR3 DNA reads TGTGCCTGGGGACAGGGTAACACCGGGGAGCTGTTTTTT. Its translation: CAWGQGNTGELFF.

In this sample, this clonotype turned up many times. This sequence joins TRBV20-1 and TRBJ2-7, with 7 nucleotides matching TRBD1. Germline CDR1 is DFQATT and CDR2 is SNEGSKA (reference sequence). CDR3 size: 12 residues. The V segment lost 6 bases and the J segment 6 bases; nucleotides outside the gene matches: 8. The CDR3 DNA sequence: TGCAGTGCGGATAAGGGGGCTTTCGAGCAGTACTTC. Translation: CSADKGAFEQYF.

This clonotype was detected many times. The gene calls are TRBV12-3 or TRBV12-4 and TRBJ1-2; weak D call: TRBD1 (5 bases). The CDR3 runs 13 residues. The V and J ends lost 6 bases and 6 bases respectively, with 14 bases between them. The chain's CDR3 is CASSSWGGDGYTF. DNA for the CDR3: TGTGCCAGCAGCTCTTGGGGCGGGGATGGCTACACCTTC.

At least ten counts were recorded for this clonotype. This sequence joins TRBV5-1 and TRBJ2-3, with 8 bases aligning to TRBD1. The J segment lost 0 bases and the V segment lost 5 bases, leaving 5 bases of the junction unmatched. From germline, CDR1 is SGHRS and CDR2 YFSETQ. This CDR3 contains 15 residues. The CDR3 sequence is CASSYRQGSTDTQYF. The CDR3 bases are TGCGCCAGCAGTTACCGACAGGGGAGCACAGATACGCAGTATTTT.

This clonotype showed up many times. This chain joins TRBV7-2 and TRBJ1-4, with D unclear. Looked up from germline, CDR1 is SGHTA and CDR2 is FQGNSA. The V end lost 6 bases, the J end lost 7 bases, and 12 bases lay between the germline ends. CDR3 length: 13 residues. This CDR3 is CASRSGWGEKLFF. The CDR3, as DNA: TGTGCCAGCAGAAGCGGATGGGGTGAAAAACTGTTTTTT.

About this clonotype itself: A read error may explain this, as a much larger clone is one base away. This sequence joins TRBV19 and TRBJ2-5, with 7 bases that match TRBD2. With V trimmed by 3 bases and J by 4 bases, 17 bases remained unmatched. The CDR3 sequence is 18 residues long. Germline lookup yields CDR1 LNHDA and CDR2 SQIVND (reference sequence). The CDR3 sequence is CASSIQGGIIGTIETQYF. As DNA, the CDR3 is TGTGCCAGTAGTATTCAGGGAGGGATCATCGGGACTATAGAGACCCAGTACTTC.

This clonotype was seen many times. The rearrangement links TRBV30 to TRBJ2-2; 7 bases fit TRBD1. This CDR3 is built from 15 residues. The junction had 6 bases not matched to a gene; V was cut back by 5 bases and J by 0 bases. CDR1 is GTSNPN, CDR2 SVGIG, per germline (reference sequence). CDR3 nucleotides: TGTGCCTGGGGAACAGGGGCTCCGAACACCGGGGAGCTGTTTTTT. It translates to CAWGTGAPNTGELFF.

This clonotype was seen repeatedly, ten times or more. This chain connects TRBV7-6 to TRBJ2-1, with 15 bases fitting TRBD2. The CDR3 covers 16 residues. The V gene end was trimmed by 5 bases and the J gene end by 4 bases; junction bases not matched to a gene: 3. Germline V lookup: CDR1 SGHVS, CDR2 FNYEAQ. The CDR3 DNA reads TGTGCCAGCAGCCTCGGGACTAGCGGGAGGTACAATGAGCAGTTCTTC. Encoded protein: CASSLGTSGRYNEQFF.

This clonotype has just a few counts. The J gene is TRBJ1-2, the V gene TRBV7-9; no firm D call. This CDR3 is built from 17 residues. Trimming took off 4 bases at V and 1 base at J, with 19 bases between the two ends. Germline V gene lookup returns CDR1 SEHNR and CDR2 FQNEAQ (reference sequence). The CDR3 DNA sequence: TGTGCCAGCAGCTCCGGCCTGCTTTACGCCGTTAACTATGGCTACACCTTC. Amino acids: CASSSGLLYAVNYGYTF.

This clonotype has at least ten counts. The CDR3: CASSLGTGMVGYTF. DNA for the CDR3: TGCGCCAGCAGCTTGGGGACAGGGATGGTCGGCTACACCTTC. The genes are TRBV5-1 and TRBJ1-2, with TRBD1 identical over 8 bases. V lost 0 bases, J lost 8 bases, and 6 bases stayed unmatched. Per the germline V gene, CDR1 is SGHRS and CDR2 is YFSETQ. The CDR3 sequence is 14 residues long.

The table lists this clonotype with many counts. This chain joins TRBV6-5 and TRBJ2-7; 9 bases agree with TRBD2. CDR1 and CDR2 from the germline V gene are MNHEY and SVGAGI. The V and J ends lost 0 bases and 3 bases, in that order; junction bases with no gene match: 6. The CDR3 runs 16 residues. CDR3 loop: CASSYSTGLADYEQYF. The CDR3 DNA reads TGTGCCAGCAGTTACTCGACGGGACTAGCAGACTACGAGCAGTACTTC.

This clonotype has ten or more counts. The rearrangement joins TRBV28 to TRBJ2-1; 9 bases agree with TRBD2. The germline V gene encodes CDR1 MDHEN and CDR2 SYDVKM. J lost 6 bases, V lost 6 bases, and 15 bases had no gene match. There are 17 residues in the CDR3. The CDR3 DNA sequence: TGTGCCAGCAGCACCTCCACGGCGCGGGGGGGCCTCAATGAGCAGTTCTTC. It specifies CASSTSTARGGLNEQFF.

This clonotype was counted a few times. This chain connects TRBV5-8 to TRBJ2-3; D ambiguous. Germline CDR1 SGHTS, CDR2 YDEGEE. The V end lost 3 bases, the J end lost 7 bases, and 18 bases lay between the germline ends. The CDR3 is 15 amino acids. CDR3: CASSSDQLRFYTQYF. The CDR3, as DNA: TGTGCCAGCAGCTCTGACCAACTCCGATTCTATACGCAGTATTTT.

This clonotype was observed a handful of times. The chain carries TRBV23-1 and TRBJ2-2; no clear D. TRBV23-1 is designated an ORF whose function remains uncertain. This CDR3 spans 12 amino acids. V was clipped by 7 bases and J by 7 bases, with 10 bases between them. The CDR3 region is CASNWVSGELFF. CDR3 nucleotides: TGCGCCAGCAACTGGGTTAGCGGGGAGCTGTTTTTT.

This clonotype has at least ten counts. The V and J genes are TRBV20-1 and TRBJ2-1; D is ambiguous. The germline V gene encodes CDR1 DFQATT and CDR2 SNEGSKA (reference sequence). The CDR3 extends over 11 amino acids. V gave up 5 bases and J gave up 4 bases, with 6 bases separating them. CDR3 sequence (DNA): TGCAGTGCTCCGATTTACAATGAGCAGTTCTTC. This translates into CSAPIYNEQFF.

Many counts were recorded for this clonotype. This chain joins TRBV4-2 and TRBJ2-1, with TRBD2 matching 8 bases. The CDR3 is made up of 16 amino acids. From germline, CDR1 is LGHNA and CDR2 YNFKEQ. The V gene end was trimmed by 1 base and the J gene end by 3 bases; junction bases not matched to a gene: 5. The CDR3 is CASSQAGSGSYNEQFF. Written as DNA, the CDR3 is TGTGCCAGCAGCCAAGCAGGAAGCGGGAGCTACAATGAGCAGTTCTTC.

By share, this clonotype ranks as medium-sized. The chain employs TRBV28 and TRBJ2-6; the D gene is possibly TRBD1 (5 bases). Germline-derived CDR1 and CDR2 are MDHEN and SYDVKM. Trimming left V 5 bases short and J 2 bases short, with 10 bases between. The CDR3 length is 15 residues. CDR3 nucleotides: TGTGCCAGCAGTCTTCGACAGCCTGGGGCCAACGTCCTGACTTTC. This codes for CASSLRQPGANVLTF.

The table lists this clonotype with many counts. CDR3 nucleotides: TGTGCCAGCAGTCGGGGACAGTCTTCCTATGGCTACACCTTC. This encodes CASSRGQSSYGYTF. J is TRBJ1-2 and V is TRBV28; 7 bases align to TRBD1. The length of the CDR3 is 14 residues. V trimming: 5 bases; J trimming: 4 bases; junction bases outside the gene matches: 7. The germline CDR1 and CDR2 sequences are MDHEN and SYDVKM.

The table lists this clonotype with many counts. The rearrangement joins TRBV5-1 to TRBJ2-1; 16 bases are a match to TRBD2. Germline loops: CDR1 SGHRS, CDR2 YFSETQ. The CDR3 length is 18 residues. Trimming took 2 bases from V and 6 from J; bases not matched to a gene: 8. The CDR3 sequence is CASSLAPGLAGGLNEQFF. Here the CDR3 DNA reads TGCGCCAGCAGCTTAGCACCGGGACTAGCGGGAGGGCTCAATGAGCAGTTCTTC.

This clonotype was counted many times. The CDR3 nucleotides are TGTGCCAGCAGTTTGACAGGCTACTCTGGGGCCAACGTCCTGACTTTC. Its protein product is CASSLTGYSGANVLTF. The rearrangement uses TRBV12-3 or TRBV12-4 and TRBJ2-6, with D possibly being TRBD1 (6 bases). The CDR3 is 16 amino acids. V lost 3 bases and J 0 bases, leaving 9 bases between the germline ends.